The source of this TCR beta chain is a study of early T cells in non-severe SARS-CoV-2 infection. TCRdb ran MiXCR on the 5' RACE reads and lists one entry per CDR3 protein. The sample holds tens of thousands of distinct CDR3 sequences, 3.5% to 5% seen once. V lost 3 bases to trimming and J lost 2 bases, with 8 bases between them. In germline, CDR1 is MDHEN, CDR2 SYDVKM. The CDR3 has 13 residues. This clonotype has a count of ten or more. Sequenced material: whole blood. This sequence was found in an adult who was a healthcare worker with PCR-confirmed SARS-CoV-2 infection or an uninfected control (not recorded which). This chain uses TRBV28 with TRBJ2-7, with D uncertain. CDR3 coding DNA: TGTGCCAGCAGTTTTTCTGGGGCCTACGAGCAGTACTTC. Its translation: CASSFSGAYEQYF.